Listed here is a single T cell receptor (beta chain). At the DNA level, this CDR3 is encoded by other sequences in the same sample as well. DNA at around 200 ng, roughly 27,000 T cell genomes, went into sorted-subset replicate PCRs. Profiling relied on immunoSEQ multiplex PCR, and the TCRdb table lists in-frame clones only, not all of them. Found here are millions of clones, approximately 92% of them singletons; the top ten hold around 0.14%. The germline V and J ends were trimmed by 0 bases and 1 base, with 7 bases remaining between them. In germline, CDR1 is SGHRS, CDR2 YFSETQ. CDR3 length equals 14 residues. This entry is derived from a study of shared clonotypes between healthy human individuals.

The sample consisted of naive CD4+ T cells sorted from blood. As for subset: CD45RA+ positively selected. This receptor was obtained from a man younger than 35 in good health. V and J are TRBV5-1 and TRBJ1-1; perhaps TRBD1 as D (5 bases). The CDR3 sequence: CASSLGGGNTEAFF. The CDR3 region has the DNA TGCGCCAGCAGCTTGGGGGGCGGGAACACTGAAGCTTTCTTT. Using reference TRBV5-1 and TRBJ1-1 for the parts outside the CDR3, the full variable domain is KAGVTQTPRYLIKTRGQQVTLSCSPISGHRSVSWYQQTPGQGLQFLFEYFSETQRNKGNFPGRFSGRQFSNSRSEMNVSTLELGDSALYLCASSLGGGNTEAFFGQGTRLTVV.